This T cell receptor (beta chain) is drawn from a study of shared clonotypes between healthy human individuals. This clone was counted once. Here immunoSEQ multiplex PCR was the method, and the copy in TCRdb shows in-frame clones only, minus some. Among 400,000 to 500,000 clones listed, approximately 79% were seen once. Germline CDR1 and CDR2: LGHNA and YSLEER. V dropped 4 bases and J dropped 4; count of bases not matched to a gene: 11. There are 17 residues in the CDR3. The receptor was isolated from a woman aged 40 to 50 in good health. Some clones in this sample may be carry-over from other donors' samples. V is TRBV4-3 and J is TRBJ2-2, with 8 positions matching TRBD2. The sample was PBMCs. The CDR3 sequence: CASSPATGGWITGELFF. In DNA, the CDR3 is TGCGCCAGCAGCCCCGCGACGGGAGGGTGGATCACCGGGGAGCTGTTTTTT.